Shown below are 17 T cell receptor beta chains from a single sample sequenced in a study of technical replicates of blood from a handful of donors. The method was immunoSEQ multiplex PCR; TCRdb's version includes in-frame clones alone and lacks a portion of them. The table has more than 50,000 clones, approximately 90% seen once; the top ten hold about 5.5%. Sequencing was performed on PBMCs. The source is a human donor in good health. Some clones in this sample may be carry-over from other donors' samples.

V is TRBV7-2 and J is TRBJ2-3; the D gene is possibly TRBD2 (7 bases). V lost 1 base to trimming and J lost 4 bases, with 21 bases between them. CDR1 is SGHTA and CDR2 is FQGNSA in the germline V gene. The length of the CDR3 is 18 residues. The CDR3 is CASSLGPFGGGRADTQYF. For the CDR3, the DNA is TGTGCCAGCAGCTTAGGCCCCTTTGGCGGGGGCCGAGCAGATACGCAGTATTTT.

This clone came up once. The chain carries TRBV7-3 and TRBJ1-1, with D unresolved. The V end was cut by 2 bases, the J end by 0 bases, with 4 bases between. Germline CDR1 is SGHTA and CDR2 is FQGTGA. CDR3 size: 13 residues. The CDR3 DNA follows: TGTGCCAGCAGCTTAGGCATGAACACTGAAGCTTTCTTT. It specifies CASSLGMNTEAFF.

This chain joins TRBV29-1 and TRBJ2-3; 10 positions agree with TRBD2. The V gene end was trimmed by 7 bases and the J gene end by 4 bases; junction bases not matched to a gene: 2. The CDR3 spans 12 residues. Germline loops: CDR1 SQVTM, CDR2 ANQGSEA. The CDR3 sequence: CSAGTSADTQYF. CDR3 DNA sequence: TGCAGCGCTGGGACTAGCGCAGATACGCAGTATTTT.

V and J are TRBV25-1 and TRBJ2-7; 8 nucleotides align to TRBD2. Germline CDR1 is MGHDK and CDR2 is SYGVNS. The CDR3 spans 14 residues. V dropped 1 base and J dropped 2; count of bases not matched to a gene: 1. CDR3 nucleotides: TGTGCCAGCAGTGAATGGCGGGAGGCCTACGAGCAGTACTTC. Translated: CASSEWREAYEQYF.

This clone was detected only once. The chain recombines TRBV5-1 with TRBJ2-3, with 7 bases matching TRBD1. The CDR3 is 16 amino acids. Per the germline V gene, CDR1 is SGHRS and CDR2 is YFSETQ. V shed 1 base, J shed 7 bases, and the junction held 12 bases outside the gene matches. The CDR3 DNA reads TGCGCCAGCAGCTTGACAGGGGCGCGATTTGCAAATACGCAGTATTTT. Its protein product is CASSLTGARFANTQYF. The full variable domain, in which reference TRBV5-1 and TRBJ2-3 provide the parts outside the CDR3, is KAGVTQTPRYLIKTRGQQVTLSCSPISGHRSVSWYQQTPGQGLQFLFEYFSETQRNKGNFPGRFSGRQFSNSRSEMNVSTLELGDSALYLCASSLTGARFANTQYFGPGTRLTVL.

The CDR3 sequence is CASSSRGGAEETQYF. The CDR3 nucleotides read TGTGCCAGCAGCTCACGAGGTGGGGCTGAAGAGACCCAGTACTTC. J is TRBJ2-5 and V is TRBV9; TRBD1 is a possible D gene (5 bases). V lost 4 bases to trimming and J lost 3 bases, with 16 bases between them. The CDR3 has 15 residues. Germline assignment: CDR1 SGDLS and CDR2 YYNGEE.

The V and J genes are TRBV6-5 and TRBJ2-1; possibly TRBD1 for D (5 bases). V lost 7 bases, J lost 11 bases, and 18 bases lay in between. The length of the CDR3 is 13 residues. The germline V gene encodes CDR1 MNHEY and CDR2 SVGAGI. This CDR3 reads CASNSRQGIKQFF. Here the CDR3 DNA reads TGTGCCAGCAACTCTCGGCAGGGTATAAAGCAGTTCTTC.

The chain employs TRBV30 and TRBJ1-6, with 9 bases lining up with TRBD1. Germline CDR1 GTSNPN, CDR2 SVGIG (reference sequence). The junction had 10 bases not matched to a gene; V was cut back by 1 base and J by 6 bases. CDR3 length equals 17 residues. The DNA of the CDR3 is TGTGCCTGGAGTGCCGGGACAGGGAGTTCGGGTAATTCACCCCTCCACTTT. It specifies CAWSAGTGSSGNSPLHF.

This chain uses TRBV5-6 with TRBJ1-4, with 12 bases fitting TRBD1. This CDR3 has 17 amino acids. The germline V gene encodes CDR1 SGHDT and CDR2 YYEEEE. V gave up 3 bases and J gave up 0 bases; unmatched junction bases: 3. As DNA, the CDR3 is TGTGCCAGCAGCTGGGGGACAGGGGGCGCAACTAATGAAAAACTGTTTTTT. This translates into CASSWGTGGATNEKLFF. Supplemented by reference TRBV5-6 and TRBJ1-4, the full variable domain reads DAGVTQSPTHLIKTRGQQVTLRCSPKSGHDTVSWYQQALGQGPQFIFQYYEEEERQRGNFPDRFSGHQFPNYSSELNVNALLLGDSALYLCASSWGTGGATNEKLFFGSGTQLSVL.

J is TRBJ1-6 and V is TRBV4-2; 7 positions match TRBD1. CDR1 and CDR2 (germline): LGHNA, YNFKEQ. The CDR3 is 15 amino acids. V shed 5 bases and J 7 bases; nucleotides not matched to a gene: 8. The CDR3 DNA sequence: TGTGCCAGCAGCAGAGGACAGGTCCAGAATTCACCCCTCCACTTT. It codes for CASSRGQVQNSPLHF.

CDR3 in amino acids: CAGLAGDTQYF. Written as DNA, the CDR3 is TGTGCGGGACTAGCGGGAGATACGCAGTATTTT. V usage is TRBV30 and J usage is TRBJ2-3, with TRBD2 matching 12 bases. The germline V gene encodes CDR1 GTSNPN and CDR2 SVGIG (reference sequence). This CDR3 contains 11 residues.

The rearrangement joins TRBV11-3 to TRBJ2-2, with a weak D call TRBD2 (6 bases). This CDR3 has 16 residues. Germline CDR1 is SGHNT and CDR2 is YENEEA. The V gene lost 3 bases and the J gene lost 0 bases, with 11 bases spanning the gap. DNA for the CDR3: TGTGCCAGCAGCTTTCTGGCGGGGTCGAACACCGGGGAGCTGTTTTTT. It codes for CASSFLAGSNTGELFF.

This rearrangement joins TRBV19 to TRBJ2-3, with 7 nucleotides matching TRBD1. The length of the CDR3 is 14 residues. Germline V gene sequence: CDR1 LNHDA, CDR2 SQIVND (reference sequence). The J segment lost 3 bases and the V segment lost 7 bases, leaving 7 bases of the junction unmatched. The CDR3 DNA sequence: TGTGCCAGTACCACAGGGGTGCGGACAGATACGCAGTATTTT. Amino acids: CASTTGVRTDTQYF. Looking up the rest from reference TRBV19 and TRBJ2-3 gives the full variable domain: DGGITQSPKYLFRKEGQNVTLSCEQNLNHDAMYWYRQDPGQGLRLIYYSQIVNDFQKGDIAEGYSVSREKKESFPLTVTSAQKNPTAFYLCASTTGVRTDTQYFGPGTRLTVL.

The V and J genes are TRBV27 and TRBJ1-6, with 8 bases that match TRBD1. V lost 6 bases, J lost 10 bases, and 17 bases stayed unmatched. The CDR3 contains 17 residues. The V gene's germline CDR1 is MNHEY and CDR2 SMNVEV (reference sequence). The CDR3 is CASSPRPDRATSSPLHF. For the CDR3, the DNA is TGTGCCAGCAGCCCCCGTCCGGACAGGGCAACAAGCTCACCCCTCCACTTT.

V gene TRBV10-3 combines with J gene TRBJ2-3; 14 positions match TRBD2. The CDR3 consists of 19 residues. The germline V gene has CDR1 ENHRY and CDR2 SYGVKD. The trim removed 0 bases at V and 5 bases at J, leaving 10 bases unmatched. The CDR3 DNA reads as TGTGCCATCAGTGAGTCGACTAGCGGGAGGGCCATTTCAAGAGATACGCAGTATTTT. Residues: CAISESTSGRAISRDTQYF.

This chain connects TRBV5-4 to TRBJ1-6; D perhaps matches TRBD1 (6 bases). V was cut by 4 bases and J by 0 bases, with 8 bases left in between. The length of the CDR3 is 15 residues. CDR1 and CDR2 (germline): SGHNT, YYREEE (reference sequence). The CDR3 DNA reads as TGTGCCAGCAGCCCGGGACACTCCTATAATTCACCCCTCCACTTT. Translation gives CASSPGHSYNSPLHF.

This chain joins TRBV30 and TRBJ1-2; 12 bases align to TRBD1. V was clipped by 0 bases and J by 4 bases; unmatched bases: 6. The CDR3 runs to 16 residues. Germline CDR1 and CDR2: GTSNPN and SVGIG (reference sequence). Here the CDR3 DNA reads TGTGCCTGGAGTGTACCCTTGGGACAGGGGGCCTATGGCTACACCTTC. Translating it yields CAWSVPLGQGAYGYTF.